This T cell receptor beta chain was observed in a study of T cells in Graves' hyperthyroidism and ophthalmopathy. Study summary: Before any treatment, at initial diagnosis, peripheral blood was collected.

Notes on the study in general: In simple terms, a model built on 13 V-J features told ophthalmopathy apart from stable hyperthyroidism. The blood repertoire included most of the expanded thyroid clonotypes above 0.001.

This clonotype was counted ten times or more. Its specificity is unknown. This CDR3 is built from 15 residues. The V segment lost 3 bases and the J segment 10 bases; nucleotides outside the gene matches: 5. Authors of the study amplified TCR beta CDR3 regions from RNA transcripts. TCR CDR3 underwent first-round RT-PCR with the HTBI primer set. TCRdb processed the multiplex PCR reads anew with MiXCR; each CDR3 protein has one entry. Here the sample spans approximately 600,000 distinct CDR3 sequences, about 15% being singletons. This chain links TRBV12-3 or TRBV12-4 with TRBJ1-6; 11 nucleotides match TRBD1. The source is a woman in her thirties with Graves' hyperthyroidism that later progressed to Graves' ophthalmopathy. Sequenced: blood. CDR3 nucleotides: TGTGCCAGCAGTTTCCGGGACAGGGGGGAGTCACCCCTCCACTTT. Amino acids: CASSFRDRGESPLHF.